These 14 T cell receptor beta chains share one sample of origin, sequenced in a study of radiation and T cells in renal cell carcinoma. Data came from immunoSEQ multiplex PCR; TCRdb stores just in-frame clones and leaves some out. This sample has 120,000 or so clones, with 88% found just once. Time point of the sample: blood 2 weeks post-SBRT. This sample's treatment: 15 Gy SBRT to primary tumor, nephrectomy 4 weeks later. The material was blood, obtained from a patient whose treatment included radiotherapy and nephrectomy. These receptor sequences come from a woman aged 70 to 79 with renal cell carcinoma.

This rearrangement joins TRBV11-3 to TRBJ2-5, with D possibly matching TRBD2 (6 bases). The CDR3 runs to 16 residues. Trimming removed 4 bases at V and 5 bases at J, with 20 bases between. CDR1 is SGHNT and CDR2 is YENEEA in the germline V gene. CDR3 region: CASSYMTGGRWETQYF. Written as DNA, the CDR3 is TGTGCCAGCAGCTATATGACCGGGGGAAGGTGGGAGACCCAGTACTTC.

This clone appeared a single time. J is TRBJ2-1 and V is TRBV9; D could derive from TRBD1 or TRBD2 (5 bases each). The germline V gene encodes CDR1 SGDLS and CDR2 YYNGEE. The CDR3 contains 14 residues. V was clipped by 0 bases and J by 8 bases, with 12 bases between them. In nucleotides, the CDR3 is TGTGCCAGCAGCGTAGGACCGGGGCGCGATGAGCAGTTCTTC. Residues: CASSVGPGRDEQFF.

The CDR3 nucleotides read TGTGCCAGCACCCCGGGACCCTTCTGGGAGACCCAGTACTTC. This codes for CASTPGPFWETQYF. The J gene is TRBJ2-5, the V gene TRBV2; D is tentatively TRBD1 or TRBD2 (5 bases each). V lost 7 bases, J lost 5 bases, and 17 bases lay in between. CDR3 length: 14 amino acids. CDR1 and CDR2 from the germline V gene are SNHLY and FYNNEI.

This clone appeared once. The genes are TRBV7-2 and TRBJ1-5, with 8 bases aligning to TRBD1. This CDR3 has 14 residues. Germline CDR1 reads SGHTA; CDR2 reads FQGNSA. The V gene end was trimmed by 5 bases and the J gene end by 7 bases; junction bases not matched to a gene: 7. CDR3 region: CASSVQGERQPQHF. The CDR3 coding sequence is TGTGCCAGCAGCGTACAGGGGGAGAGGCAGCCCCAGCATTTT.

This clone was detected only a few times. The chain is built from TRBV20-1 and TRBJ1-1; D is unresolved. The CDR3 is made up of 11 amino acids. V shed 6 bases and J shed 7 bases, with 12 bases lying between them. The germline CDR1 and CDR2 sequences are DFQATT and SNEGSKA (reference sequence). The CDR3 reads CSASRSGEAFF. The CDR3 region has the DNA TGCAGTGCCAGCCGCTCAGGTGAAGCTTTCTTT.

The rearrangement joins TRBV9 to TRBJ1-2, with D uncertain. CDR1 and CDR2 from the germline V gene are SGDLS and YYNGEE. The CDR3 contains 12 residues. With 3 bases removed from V and 8 bases from J, the gap between germline ends came to 11 bases. DNA for the CDR3: TGTGCCAGCAGCGCCTCCGGGAGGGGCTACACCTTC. Translating it yields CASSASGRGYTF.

The genes are TRBV28 and TRBJ2-5; possible D gene TRBD1, 5 bases. CDR1 is MDHEN, CDR2 SYDVKM, per germline. V lost 6 bases and J 3 bases, leaving 11 bases between the germline ends. There are 13 residues in the CDR3. The CDR3 DNA is TGTGCCAGCAGCCCAAGCAGGGAAGAGACCCAGTACTTC. Amino acids: CASSPSREETQYF.

The genes are TRBV15 and TRBJ2-7, with D possibly TRBD2 on 6 matching bases. This CDR3 is 14 amino acids long. CDR1 and CDR2 (germline): LNHNV, YYDKDF (reference sequence). Between the trimmed V and J ends, which lost 3 bases and 0 bases, there was a span of 9 bases. CDR3 loop: CATSRDGSSYEQYF. The CDR3, as DNA: TGTGCCACCAGCAGGGACGGGAGCTCCTACGAGCAGTACTTC.

The chain employs TRBV27 and TRBJ2-7; D remains ambiguous. Between the trimmed V and J ends, which lost 4 bases and 2 bases, there was a span of 9 bases. The CDR3 loop spans 13 amino acids. Looked up from germline, CDR1 is MNHEY and CDR2 is SMNVEV (reference sequence). The CDR3 loop reads CASSSLRPYEQYF. Here the CDR3 DNA reads TGTGCCAGCAGTTCACTGAGGCCCTACGAGCAGTACTTC.

This sequence joins TRBV7-6 and TRBJ1-2; 8 nucleotides align to TRBD1. CDR1 and CDR2 (germline): SGHVS, FNYEAQ. V gave up 5 bases and J gave up 4 bases; unmatched junction bases: 3. The CDR3 is 13 amino acids. The CDR3 spells CASSGTGSYGYTF. DNA of the CDR3: TGTGCCAGCAGCGGGACAGGTTCCTATGGCTACACCTTC.

The gene calls are TRBV7-9 and TRBJ1-4, with 11 bases matching TRBD1. The CDR3 is 15 residues long. V lost 3 bases to trimming and J lost 4 bases; unmatched junction nucleotides: 1. The germline CDR1 and CDR2 sequences are SEHNR and FQNEAQ (reference sequence). CDR3 residues: CASSFGTGGNEKLFF. Here the CDR3 DNA reads TGTGCCAGCAGCTTTGGGACAGGGGGTAATGAAAAACTGTTTTTT.

V is TRBV6-6 and J is TRBJ1-6, with a tentative D call TRBD1 (6 bases). The CDR3 is 15 residues long. Per germline, CDR1 MNHNY and CDR2 SVGAGI (reference sequence). V lost 7 bases and J lost 7, with 17 bases in between. The CDR3 bases are TGTGCCAGCAACCATCCAGGGGTAGAGAATTCACCCCTCCACTTT. Protein: CASNHPGVENSPLHF.

The genes are TRBV30 and TRBJ1-1, with D possibly matching TRBD1 (6 bases). The CDR3 is 13 amino acids. The germline V and J ends were trimmed by 4 bases and 5 bases, with 14 bases remaining between them. Germline assignment: CDR1 GTSNPN and CDR2 SVGIG (reference sequence). In DNA, the CDR3 is TGTGCCTGGACTTGGGGGCTGGGGACTGAAGCTTTCTTT. It specifies CAWTWGLGTEAFF.

The chain carries TRBV28 and TRBJ1-3; possible D gene TRBD1, 6 bases. Trimming left V 3 bases short and J 6 bases short, with 24 bases between. This CDR3 comprises 18 residues. CDR1 MDHEN and CDR2 SYDVKM come from the germline V gene. The CDR3, as DNA: TGTGCCAGCAGTTTTACAGGGCGATTCGCGAAGCTCCTAAACACCATATATTTT. Its protein is CASSFTGRFAKLLNTIYF.